A selection of T cell receptor beta chains follows, all from one sample in a study of cytomegalovirus exposure and HLA in healthy donors. Data came from immunoSEQ multiplex PCR; TCRdb stores just in-frame clones and leaves some out. The sample holds about 140,000 clones, over 75% seen once. The sequenced material came from PBMCs. The origin of the receptors is a woman between 50 and 59 years old in good health and CMV-seropositive. Both conserved end residues are part of each CDR3. The D gene is left open where the match is weak. Size tells how often a clone was seen (once, few, many) or the class of an expanded clone, and some rows leave it out.

j_call	v_call	clone_size	d_call	cdr3_aa	cdr3_nt
TRBJ2-7	TRBV4-3	.	.	CASSQDGSSSYEQYF	TGCGCCAGCAGCCAAGATGGGAGCAGCAGCTACGAGCAGTACTTC
TRBJ1-5	TRBV18	.	TRBD1	CASSPGQGAFQPQHF	TGTGCCAGCTCACCAGGACAGGGGGCGTTTCAGCCCCAGCATTTT
TRBJ1-2	TRBV10-3	.	.	CAIGEVLANYGYTF	TGTGCCATCGGGGAGGTACTAGCTAACTATGGCTACACCTTC
TRBJ2-5	TRBV30	.	.	CAWSVESGGETQYF	TGTGCCTGGAGTGTGGAAAGCGGTGGGGAGACCCAGTACTTC
TRBJ1-1	TRBV7-2	.	.	CASSAGLAEAFF	TGTGCCAGCAGCGCCGGGTTGGCGGAAGCTTTCTTT
TRBJ2-5	TRBV4-1	.	.	CASSPSPLGLGGTQYF	TGCGCCAGCAGCCCATCACCCCTCGGGTTAGGCGGGACCCAGTACTTC
TRBJ2-7	TRBV6-1	once	TRBD2	CASSVLAGVVGEQYF	TGTGCCAGCTCCGTGCTAGCGGGGGTTGTCGGCGAGCAGTACTTC
TRBJ1-2	TRBV4-1	.	.	CASSQERQSNYGYTF	TGCGCCAGCAGCCAAGAACGACAGTCTAACTATGGCTACACCTTC
TRBJ1-5	TRBV7-7	.	.	CASSLVVGGSNQPQHF	TGTGCTAGCAGCTTAGTAGTGGGCGGGAGCAATCAGCCCCAGCATTTT
TRBJ2-5	TRBV27	.	TRBD2	CASSLFAGGPQETQYF	TGTGCCAGCAGTTTGTTTGCGGGGGGGCCCCAAGAGACCCAGTACTTC
TRBJ2-2	TRBV2	.	.	CASRGLSGELFF	TGTGCCAGCAGGGGACTCAGCGGGGAGCTGTTTTTT
TRBJ2-7	TRBV7-9	.	TRBD1	CASSPGTGTEQYF	TGTGCCAGCAGCCCGGGGACAGGGACCGAGCAGTACTTC
TRBJ2-7	TRBV5-1	.	.	CASSQAAFSYEQYF	TGCGCCAGCAGTCAGGCAGCCTTTTCCTACGAGCAGTACTTC
TRBJ2-2	TRBV5-1	.	.	CASSYGTQTGELFF	TGCGCCAGCAGCTACGGGACTCAGACCGGGGAGCTGTTTTTT
TRBJ2-2	TRBV7-3	.	.	CASSPGGPETGELFF	TGTGCCAGCAGCCCCGGGGGTCCGGAGACCGGGGAGCTGTTTTTT